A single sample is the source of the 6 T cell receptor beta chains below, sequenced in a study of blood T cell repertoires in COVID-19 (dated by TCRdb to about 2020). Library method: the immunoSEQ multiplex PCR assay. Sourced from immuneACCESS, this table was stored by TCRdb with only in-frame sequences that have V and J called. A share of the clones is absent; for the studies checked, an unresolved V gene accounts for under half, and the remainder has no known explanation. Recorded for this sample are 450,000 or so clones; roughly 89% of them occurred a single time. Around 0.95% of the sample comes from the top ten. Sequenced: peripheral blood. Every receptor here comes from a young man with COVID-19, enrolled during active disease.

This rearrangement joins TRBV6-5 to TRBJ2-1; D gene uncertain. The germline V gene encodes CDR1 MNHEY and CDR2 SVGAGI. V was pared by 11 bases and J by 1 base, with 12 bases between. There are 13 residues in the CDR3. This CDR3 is CAPARLSYNEQFF. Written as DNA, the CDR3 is TGTGCCCCGGCGAGGCTTTCCTACAATGAGCAGTTCTTC.

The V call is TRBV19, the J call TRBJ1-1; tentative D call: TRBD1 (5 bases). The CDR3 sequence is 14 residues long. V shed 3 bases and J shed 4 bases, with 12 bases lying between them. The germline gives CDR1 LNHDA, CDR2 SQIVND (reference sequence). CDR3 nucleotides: TGTGCCAGTAGTATTGTGGCCGGGGGCACTGAAGCTTTCTTT. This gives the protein CASSIVAGGTEAFF.

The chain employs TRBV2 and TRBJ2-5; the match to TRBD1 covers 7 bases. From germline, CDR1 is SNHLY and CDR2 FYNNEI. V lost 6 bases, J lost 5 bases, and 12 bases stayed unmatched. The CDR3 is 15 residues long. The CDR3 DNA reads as TGTGCCAGCAGATCAAGACAGGGAGCATTGGAGACCCAGTACTTC. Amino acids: CASRSRQGALETQYF.

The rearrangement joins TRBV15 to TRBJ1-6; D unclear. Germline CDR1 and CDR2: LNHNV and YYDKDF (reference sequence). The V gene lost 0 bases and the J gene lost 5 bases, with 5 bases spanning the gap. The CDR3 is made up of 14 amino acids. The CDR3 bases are TGTGCCACCAGCAGAGATGGAGATAATTCACCCCTCCACTTT. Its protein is CATSRDGDNSPLHF.

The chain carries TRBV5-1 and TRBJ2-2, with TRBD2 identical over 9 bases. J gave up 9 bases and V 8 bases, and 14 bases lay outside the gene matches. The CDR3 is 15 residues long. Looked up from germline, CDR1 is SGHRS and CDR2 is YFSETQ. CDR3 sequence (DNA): TGCGCCAGTTCCCCCCCGGGACTAGCTATCAGGGAGCTGTTTTTT. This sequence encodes CASSPPGLAIRELFF.

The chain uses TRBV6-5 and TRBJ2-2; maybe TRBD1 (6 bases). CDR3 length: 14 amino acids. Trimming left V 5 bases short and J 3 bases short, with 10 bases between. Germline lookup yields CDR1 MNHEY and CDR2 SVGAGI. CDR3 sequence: CASSTHRDTGELFF. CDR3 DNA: TGTGCCAGCAGTACCCACAGGGACACCGGGGAGCTGTTTTTT.